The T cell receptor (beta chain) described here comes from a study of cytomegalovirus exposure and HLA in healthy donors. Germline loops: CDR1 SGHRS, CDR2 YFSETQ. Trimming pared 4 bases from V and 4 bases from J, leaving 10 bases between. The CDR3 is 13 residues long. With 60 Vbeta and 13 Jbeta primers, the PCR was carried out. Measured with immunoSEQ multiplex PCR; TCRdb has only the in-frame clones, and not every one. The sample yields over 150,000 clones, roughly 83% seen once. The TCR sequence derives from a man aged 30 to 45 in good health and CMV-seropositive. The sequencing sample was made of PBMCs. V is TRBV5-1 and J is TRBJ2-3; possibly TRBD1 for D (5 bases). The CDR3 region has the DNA TGCGCCAGCAGCACCTCCAGGGCAGATACGCAGTATTTT. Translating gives CASSTSRADTQYF.